Below, one TCR beta chain is given with its context. TCRdb re-called the RT-PCR reads through MiXCR, storing one row per CDR3 protein. Of approximately 720,000 distinct CDR3 sequences in the sample, approximately 15% are singletons; the top ten hold roughly 3.9%. Germline V gives CDR1 DFQATT, CDR2 SNEGSKA (reference sequence). Trimming shortened V by 2 bases and J by 1 base, and 14 bases separated the two germline ends. This CDR3 comprises 15 residues. This sequence originates from a female donor in good health, serving as a healthy control. The sequenced sample was memory CD4+ T cells from blood. J is TRBJ1-2 and V is TRBV20-1; maybe TRBD1 (5 bases). This chain's CDR3 is CSARPTGTLNYGYTF. DNA of the CDR3: TGCAGTGCTAGACCTACCGGGACGCTTAACTATGGCTACACCTTC.